Listed below are T cell receptor beta chains from one sample, sequenced in a study of T cell repertoires in cytomegalovirus infection. Antigens of these TCRs are unknown. TCRdb re-analysed the reads in MiXCR, keeping a single row per CDR3 protein. This table has 830,000 or so distinct CDR3 sequences, less than 35% appearing once. The source was cultured CD8+ T cells from PBMCs, collected from culture after CMV antigen stimulation. Receptors were obtained from a human donor in good health (CMV status not recorded). Some clones in this sample may be carry-over from other donors' samples. Both conserved end residues are part of each CDR3. Each record gives: clone size, D gene, V gene, J gene, CDR3 protein, CDR3 DNA. A D gene is named only where the DNA matches it firmly. Only some rows state a clone size, as once, few, many or a class for expanded clones.

size: few
D: .
V: TRBV7-9
J: TRBJ2-5
CDR3: CASSPARAF
DNA: TGTGCCAGCAGCCCGGCCAGGGCATTC

size: few
D: .
V: TRBV2
J: TRBJ1-1
CDR3: CATAQNTEAFF
DNA: TGTGCCACCGCCCAGAACACTGAAGCTTTCTTT

size: many
D: TRBD1
V: TRBV5-1
J: TRBJ2-7
CDR3: CASSRDRGHEQYF
DNA: TGCGCCAGCAGCCGGGACAGGGGCCACGAGCAGTACTTC

size: few
D: TRBD1
V: TRBV6-2/TRBV6-3
J: TRBJ2-5
CDR3: CASSLGTGGVEAQYF
DNA: TGTGCCAGCAGCTTAGGGACAGGGGGCGTTGAGGCCCAGTACTTC

size: few
D: .
V: TRBV10-3
J: TRBJ1-2
CDR3: CATRHPEVYGYTF
DNA: TGTGCCACCCGACACCCGGAGGTATATGGCTACACCTTC

size: .
D: TRBD1
V: TRBV25-1
J: TRBJ2-5
CDR3: CASSFPGGTGGEETQYF
DNA: TGTGCCAGCAGTTTTCCAGGCGGGACAGGGGGCGAAGAGACCCAGTACTTC

size: .
D: TRBD2
V: TRBV11-2
J: TRBJ2-7
CDR3: CASSLEASGASYEQYF
DNA: TGTGCCAGCAGCTTAGAGGCTAGCGGGGCCTCCTACGAGCAGTACTTC

size: .
D: TRBD2
V: TRBV27
J: TRBJ2-3
CDR3: CASSPRLAGASTDTQYF
DNA: TGTGCCAGCAGTCCTCGACTAGCGGGGGCTAGCACAGATACGCAGTATTTT

size: .
D: TRBD1
V: TRBV7-6
J: TRBJ2-7
CDR3: CASSLATGGSYEQYF
DNA: TGTGCCAGCAGCTTAGCTACAGGGGGCTCCTACGAGCAGTACTTC

size: many
D: .
V: TRBV7-9
J: TRBJ1-1
CDR3: CASRQRGQSSNTEAFF
DNA: TGTGCCAGCAGGCAAAGGGGCCAATCCTCAAACACTGAAGCTTTCTTT